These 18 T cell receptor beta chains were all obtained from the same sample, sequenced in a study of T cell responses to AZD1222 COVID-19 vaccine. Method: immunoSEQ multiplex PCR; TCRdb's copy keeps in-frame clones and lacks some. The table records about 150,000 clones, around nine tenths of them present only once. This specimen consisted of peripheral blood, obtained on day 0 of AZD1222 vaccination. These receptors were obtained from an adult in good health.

The CDR3 nucleotides are TGTGCCAGCTCACCCCCGGGCTCTACCTACGAGCAGTACTTC. This translates into CASSPPGSTYEQYF. This chain uses TRBV18 with TRBJ2-7; no clear D gene. V shed 3 bases and J shed 2 bases, with 11 bases lying between them. Germline assignment: CDR1 KGHSH and CDR2 LQKENI. CDR3 length: 14 amino acids.

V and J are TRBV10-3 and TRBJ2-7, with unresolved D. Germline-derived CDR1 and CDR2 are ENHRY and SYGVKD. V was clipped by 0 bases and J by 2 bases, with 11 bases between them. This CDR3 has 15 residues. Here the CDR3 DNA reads TGTGCCATCAGTGAGTCGTCGGGCAGACCCTACGAGCAGTACTTC. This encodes CAISESSGRPYEQYF.

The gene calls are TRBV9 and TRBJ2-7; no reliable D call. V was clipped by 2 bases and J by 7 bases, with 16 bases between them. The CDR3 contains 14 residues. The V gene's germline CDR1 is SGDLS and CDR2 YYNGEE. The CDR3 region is CASSVGGPSEEQYF. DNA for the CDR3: TGTGCCAGCAGCGTGGGCGGCCCATCAGAAGAGCAGTACTTC.

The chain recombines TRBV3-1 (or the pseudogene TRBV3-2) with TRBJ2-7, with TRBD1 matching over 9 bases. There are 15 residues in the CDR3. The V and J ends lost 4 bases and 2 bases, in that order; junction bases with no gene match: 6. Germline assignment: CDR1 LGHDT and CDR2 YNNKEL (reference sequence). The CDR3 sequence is CASSRDRGFAYEQYF. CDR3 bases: TGTGCCAGCAGCCGAGACAGGGGGTTTGCCTACGAGCAGTACTTC.

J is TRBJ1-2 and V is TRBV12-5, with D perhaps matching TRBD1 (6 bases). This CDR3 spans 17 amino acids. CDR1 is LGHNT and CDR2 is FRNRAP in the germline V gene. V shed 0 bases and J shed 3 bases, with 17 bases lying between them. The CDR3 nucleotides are TGTGCTAGTGGTTTGGTTAGGGGGACACCCTTTGACTATGGCTACACCTTC. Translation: CASGLVRGTPFDYGYTF.

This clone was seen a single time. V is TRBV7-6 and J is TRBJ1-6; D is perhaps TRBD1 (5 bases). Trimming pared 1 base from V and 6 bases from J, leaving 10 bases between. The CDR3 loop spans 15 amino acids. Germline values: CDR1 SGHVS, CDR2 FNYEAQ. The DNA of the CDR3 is TGTGCCAGCAGCTTAGTGGCAGGGACTAATTCACCCCTCCACTTT. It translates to CASSLVAGTNSPLHF.

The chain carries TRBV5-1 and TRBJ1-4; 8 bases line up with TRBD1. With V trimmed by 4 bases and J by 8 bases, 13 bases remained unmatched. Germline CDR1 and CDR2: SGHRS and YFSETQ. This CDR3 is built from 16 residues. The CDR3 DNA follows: TGCGCCAGCAGCAACGCACCGGGACAGGCGTTAGAAAAACTGTTTTTT. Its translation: CASSNAPGQALEKLFF. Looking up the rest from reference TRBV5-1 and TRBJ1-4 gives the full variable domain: KAGVTQTPRYLIKTRGQQVTLSCSPISGHRSVSWYQQTPGQGLQFLFEYFSETQRNKGNFPGRFSGRQFSNSRSEMNVSTLELGDSALYLCASSNAPGQALEKLFFGSGTQLSVL.

The CDR3 is CASRGLYNSPLHF. CDR3 coding DNA: TGTGCCAGTCGGGGACTTTATAATTCACCCCTCCACTTT. The chain recombines TRBV6-5 with TRBJ1-6; a possible D gene is TRBD1 (5 bases). The V end lost 9 bases, the J end lost 4 bases, and 10 bases lay between the germline ends. There are 13 residues in the CDR3. Per the germline V gene, CDR1 is MNHEY and CDR2 is SVGAGI.

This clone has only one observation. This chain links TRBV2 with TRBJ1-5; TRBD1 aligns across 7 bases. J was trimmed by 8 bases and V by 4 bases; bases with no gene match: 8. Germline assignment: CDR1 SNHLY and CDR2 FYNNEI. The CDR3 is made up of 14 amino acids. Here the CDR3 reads CASSGEGAREPQHF. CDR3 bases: TGTGCCAGCAGTGGGGAGGGGGCCAGGGAGCCCCAGCATTTT.

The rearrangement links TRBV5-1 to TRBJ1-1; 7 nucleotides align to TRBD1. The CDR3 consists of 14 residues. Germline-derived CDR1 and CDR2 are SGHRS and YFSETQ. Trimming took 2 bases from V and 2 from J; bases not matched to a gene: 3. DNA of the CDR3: TGCGCCAGCAGCTTTGAGGGGGCTAACACTGAAGCTTTCTTT. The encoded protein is CASSFEGANTEAFF.

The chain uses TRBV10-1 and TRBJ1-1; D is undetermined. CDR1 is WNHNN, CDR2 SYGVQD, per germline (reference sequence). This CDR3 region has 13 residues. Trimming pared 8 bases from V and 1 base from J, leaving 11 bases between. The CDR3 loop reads CASQRVKNTEAFF. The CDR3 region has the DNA TGCGCCAGCCAGAGGGTTAAGAACACTGAAGCTTTCTTT.

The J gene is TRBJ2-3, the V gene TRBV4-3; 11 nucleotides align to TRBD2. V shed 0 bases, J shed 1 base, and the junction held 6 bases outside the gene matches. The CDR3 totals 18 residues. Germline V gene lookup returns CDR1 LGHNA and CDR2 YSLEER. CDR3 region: CASSQEFSSGGRTDTQYF. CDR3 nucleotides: TGCGCCAGCAGCCAAGAATTCTCTAGCGGGGGGCGCACAGATACGCAGTATTTT.

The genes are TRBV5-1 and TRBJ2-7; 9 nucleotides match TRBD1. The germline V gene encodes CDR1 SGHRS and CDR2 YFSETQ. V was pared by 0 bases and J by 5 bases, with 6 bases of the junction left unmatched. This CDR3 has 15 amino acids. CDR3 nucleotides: TGCGCCAGCAGCTTGGGGGGACAGGGTATCGACGAGCAGTACTTC. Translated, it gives CASSLGGQGIDEQYF.

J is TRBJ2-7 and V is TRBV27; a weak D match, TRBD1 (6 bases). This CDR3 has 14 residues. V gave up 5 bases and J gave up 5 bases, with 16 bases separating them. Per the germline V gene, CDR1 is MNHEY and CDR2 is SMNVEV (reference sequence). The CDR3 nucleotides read TGTGCCAGCAGTCCCCACTCAGGGGCAGACGAGCAGTACTTC. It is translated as CASSPHSGADEQYF.

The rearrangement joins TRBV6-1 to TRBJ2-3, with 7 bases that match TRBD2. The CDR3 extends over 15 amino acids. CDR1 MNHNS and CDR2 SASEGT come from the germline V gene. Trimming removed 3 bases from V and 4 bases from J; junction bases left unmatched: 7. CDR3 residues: CASSDHGLVADTQYF. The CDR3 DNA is TGTGCCAGCAGTGATCACGGACTAGTAGCAGATACGCAGTATTTT.

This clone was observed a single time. As DNA, the CDR3 is TGTGCCAGTAGCAGTTTGCCAGGGGGGGATTTTTCACCCCTCCACTTT. Its protein product is CASSSLPGGDFSPLHF. The chain uses TRBV19 and TRBJ1-6; 7 bases are shared with TRBD1. The V gene's germline CDR1 is LNHDA and CDR2 SQIVND (reference sequence). The junction had 14 bases not matched to a gene; V was cut back by 6 bases and J by 9 bases. The CDR3 has 16 amino acids.

For the CDR3, the DNA is TGCGCCAGCAGTTCCGGGACAGGGGCGAAAAAACTGTTTTTT. It yields the protein CASSSGTGAKKLFF. This sequence joins TRBV10-2 and TRBJ1-4, with 10 bases lining up with TRBD1. This CDR3 region has 14 residues. Germline assignment: CDR1 WSHSY and CDR2 SAAADI. V dropped 5 bases and J dropped 9; count of bases not matched to a gene: 6.

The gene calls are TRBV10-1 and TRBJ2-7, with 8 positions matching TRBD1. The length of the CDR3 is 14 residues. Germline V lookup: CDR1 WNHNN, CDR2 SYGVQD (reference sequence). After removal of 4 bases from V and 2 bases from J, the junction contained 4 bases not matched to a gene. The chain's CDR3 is CASSGTGFPYEQYF. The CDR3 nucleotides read TGCGCCAGCAGTGGGACAGGGTTTCCCTACGAGCAGTACTTC.